This TCR beta chain originates from a study of T cells in localized non-small cell lung cancer. General study findings and limits: Heterogeneity within the tumor remains possible, as just one region underwent sequencing. In adjacent lung, a median approximately 60 of the top 100 tumor clones were found.

The V gene end was trimmed by 4 bases and the J gene end by 4 bases; junction bases not matched to a gene: 5. Germline loops: CDR1 SGHKS, CDR2 YYEKEE (reference sequence). There are 14 residues in the CDR3. In regard to this clone: The antigen remains unidentified.

The assay was immunoSEQ multiplex PCR, and TCRdb's table has in-frame clones only and misses some. The data hold roughly 33,000 clones, with around nine tenths observed a single time. The sequence was obtained from a woman aged 35 to 70 with stage I lung adenocarcinoma. This chain joins TRBV5-5 and TRBJ2-5; TRBD1 aligns across 9 bases. The material sequenced was peripheral blood, taken before any cancer treatment. CDR3 protein: CASSLGTGRETQYF. The CDR3 bases are TGTGCCAGCAGCCTGGGGACAGGGCGAGAGACCCAGTACTTC.